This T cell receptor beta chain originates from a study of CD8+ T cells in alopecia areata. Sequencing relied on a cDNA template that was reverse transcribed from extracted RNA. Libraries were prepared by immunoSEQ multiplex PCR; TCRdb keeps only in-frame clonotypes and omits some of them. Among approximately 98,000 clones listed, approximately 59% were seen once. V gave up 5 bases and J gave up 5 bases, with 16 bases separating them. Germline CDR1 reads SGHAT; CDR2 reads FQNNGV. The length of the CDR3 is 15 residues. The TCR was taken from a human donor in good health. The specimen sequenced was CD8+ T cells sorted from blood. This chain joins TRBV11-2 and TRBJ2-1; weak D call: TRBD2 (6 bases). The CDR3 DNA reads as TGTGCCAGCAGCCTCGGGGCTAGCGCCGACAATGAGCAGTTCTTC. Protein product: CASSLGASADNEQFF.